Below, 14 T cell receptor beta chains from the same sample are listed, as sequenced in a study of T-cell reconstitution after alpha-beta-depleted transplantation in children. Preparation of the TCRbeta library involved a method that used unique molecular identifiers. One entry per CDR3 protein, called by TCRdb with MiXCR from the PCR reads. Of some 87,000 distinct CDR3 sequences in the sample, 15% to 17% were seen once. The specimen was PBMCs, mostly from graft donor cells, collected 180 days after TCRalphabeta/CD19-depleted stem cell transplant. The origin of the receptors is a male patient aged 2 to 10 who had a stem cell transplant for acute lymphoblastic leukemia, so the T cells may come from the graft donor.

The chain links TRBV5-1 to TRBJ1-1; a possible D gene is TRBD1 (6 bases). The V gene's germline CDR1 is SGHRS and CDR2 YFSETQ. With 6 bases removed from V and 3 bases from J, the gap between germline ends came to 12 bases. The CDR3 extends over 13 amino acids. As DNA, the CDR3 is TGCGCCAGCATGGGGGCGCTTGACACTGAAGCTTTCTTT. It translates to CASMGALDTEAFF.

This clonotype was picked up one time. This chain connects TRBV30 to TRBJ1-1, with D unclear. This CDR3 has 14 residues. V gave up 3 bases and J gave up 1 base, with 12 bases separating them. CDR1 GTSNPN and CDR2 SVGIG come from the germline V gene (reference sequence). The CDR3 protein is CAWRADGGNTEAFF. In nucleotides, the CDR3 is TGTGCCTGGAGAGCCGACGGTGGGAACACTGAAGCTTTCTTT.

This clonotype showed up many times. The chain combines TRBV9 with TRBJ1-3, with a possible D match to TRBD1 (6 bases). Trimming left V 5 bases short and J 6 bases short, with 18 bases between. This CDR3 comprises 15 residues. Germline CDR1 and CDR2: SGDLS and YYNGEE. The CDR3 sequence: CASSQTTGSENTIYF. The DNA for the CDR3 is TGTGCCAGCAGTCAAACTACAGGGTCCGAAAACACCATATATTTT.

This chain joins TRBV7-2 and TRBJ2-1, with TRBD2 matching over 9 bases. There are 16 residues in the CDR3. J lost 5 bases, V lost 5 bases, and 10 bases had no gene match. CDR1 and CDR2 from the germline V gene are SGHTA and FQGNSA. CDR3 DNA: TGTGCCAGCAGCCCAAGTGGAGCGGGGGGCCACAATGAGCAGTTCTTC. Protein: CASSPSGAGGHNEQFF. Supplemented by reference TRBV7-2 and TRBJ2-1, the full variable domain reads GAGVSQSPSNKVTEKGKDVELRCDPISGHTALYWYRQSLGQGLEFLIYFQGNSAPDKSGLPSDRFSAERTGGSVSTLTIQRTQQEDSAVYLCASSPSGAGGHNEQFFGPGTRLTVL.

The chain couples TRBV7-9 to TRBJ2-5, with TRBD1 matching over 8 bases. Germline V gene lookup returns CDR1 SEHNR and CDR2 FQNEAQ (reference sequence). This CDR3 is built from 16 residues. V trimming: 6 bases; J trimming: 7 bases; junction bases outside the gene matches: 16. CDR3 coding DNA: TGTGCCAGCAGTCGTCAGGGGGCCGCGGGGCGCGGGACCCAGTACTTC. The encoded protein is CASSRQGAAGRGTQYF. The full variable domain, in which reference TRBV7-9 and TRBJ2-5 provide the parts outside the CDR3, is DTGVSQNPRHKITKRGQNVTFRCDPISEHNRLYWYRQTLGQGPEFLTYFQNEAQLEKSRLLSDRFSAERPKGSFSTLEIQRTEQGDSAMYLCASSRQGAAGRGTQYFGPGTRLLVL.

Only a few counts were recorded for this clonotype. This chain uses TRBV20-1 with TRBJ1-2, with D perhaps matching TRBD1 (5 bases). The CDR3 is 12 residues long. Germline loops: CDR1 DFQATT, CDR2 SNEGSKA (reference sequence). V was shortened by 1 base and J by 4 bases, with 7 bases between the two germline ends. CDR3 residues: CSARAGTYGYTF. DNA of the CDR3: TGCAGTGCTAGAGCAGGGACCTATGGCTACACCTTC.

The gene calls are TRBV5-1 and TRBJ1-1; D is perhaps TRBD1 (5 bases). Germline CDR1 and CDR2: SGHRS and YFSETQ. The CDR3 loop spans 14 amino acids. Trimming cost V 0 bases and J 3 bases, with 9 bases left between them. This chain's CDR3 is CASSLEGYYTEAFF. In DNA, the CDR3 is TGCGCCAGCAGCTTGGAGGGGTACTACACTGAAGCTTTCTTT.

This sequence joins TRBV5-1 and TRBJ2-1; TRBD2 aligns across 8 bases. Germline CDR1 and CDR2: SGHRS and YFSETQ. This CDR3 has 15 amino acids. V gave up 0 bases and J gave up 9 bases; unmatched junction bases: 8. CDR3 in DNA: TGCGCCAGCAGCTTGGGGAGCGGGGGACCCACTGAGCAGTTCTTC. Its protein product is CASSLGSGGPTEQFF. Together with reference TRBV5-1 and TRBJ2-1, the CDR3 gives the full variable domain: KAGVTQTPRYLIKTRGQQVTLSCSPISGHRSVSWYQQTPGQGLQFLFEYFSETQRNKGNFPGRFSGRQFSNSRSEMNVSTLELGDSALYLCASSLGSGGPTEQFFGPGTRLTVL.

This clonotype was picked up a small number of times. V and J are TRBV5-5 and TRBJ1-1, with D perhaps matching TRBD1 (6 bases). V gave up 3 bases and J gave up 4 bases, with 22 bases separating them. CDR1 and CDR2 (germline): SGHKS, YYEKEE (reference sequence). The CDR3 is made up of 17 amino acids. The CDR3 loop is CASSSGGGVFSGTEAFF. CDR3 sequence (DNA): TGTGCCAGCAGCTCTGGAGGGGGGGTTTTCTCGGGCACTGAAGCTTTCTTT.

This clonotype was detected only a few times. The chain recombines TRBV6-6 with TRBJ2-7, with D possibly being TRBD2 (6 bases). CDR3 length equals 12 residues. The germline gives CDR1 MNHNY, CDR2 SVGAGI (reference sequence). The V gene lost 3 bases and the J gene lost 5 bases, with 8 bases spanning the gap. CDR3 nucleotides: TGTGCCAGCAGTTATGGGGGGAACGAGCAGTACTTC. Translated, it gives CASSYGGNEQYF.

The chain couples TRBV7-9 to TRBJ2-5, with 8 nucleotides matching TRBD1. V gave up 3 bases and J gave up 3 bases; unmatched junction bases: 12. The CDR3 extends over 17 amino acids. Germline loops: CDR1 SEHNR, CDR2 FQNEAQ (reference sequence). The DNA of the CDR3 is TGTGCCAGCAGCTTCGGACAGGGAGGCTATTGGAAAGAGACCCAGTACTTC. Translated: CASSFGQGGYWKETQYF.

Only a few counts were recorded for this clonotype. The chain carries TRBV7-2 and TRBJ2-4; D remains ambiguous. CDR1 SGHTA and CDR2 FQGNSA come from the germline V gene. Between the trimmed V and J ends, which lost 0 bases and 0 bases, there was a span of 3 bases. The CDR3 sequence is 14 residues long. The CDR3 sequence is CASSLAGAKNIQYF. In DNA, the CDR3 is TGTGCCAGCAGCTTAGCGGGAGCCAAAAACATTCAGTACTTC.

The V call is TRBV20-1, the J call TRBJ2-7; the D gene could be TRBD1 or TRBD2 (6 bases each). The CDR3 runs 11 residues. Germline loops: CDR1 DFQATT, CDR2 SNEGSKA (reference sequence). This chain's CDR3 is CSSGGGYEQYF. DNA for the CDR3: TGCAGCTCCGGAGGGGGGTACGAGCAGTACTTC.

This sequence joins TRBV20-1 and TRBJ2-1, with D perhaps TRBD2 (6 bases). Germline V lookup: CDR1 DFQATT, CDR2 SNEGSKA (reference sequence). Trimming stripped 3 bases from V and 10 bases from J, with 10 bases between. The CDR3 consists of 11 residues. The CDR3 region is CSASWGREQFF. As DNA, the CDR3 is TGCAGTGCTAGCTGGGGGAGGGAGCAGTTCTTC.